One and the same sample provided the 15 T cell receptor beta chains below, sequenced in a study of cytomegalovirus exposure and HLA in healthy donors. The PCR was carried out with 60 Vbeta primers and 13 Jbeta primers. Clones were read by immunoSEQ multiplex PCR, and TCRdb kept only the in-frame ones, dropping some. The data contain 150,000 to 200,000 clones, approximately 88% of them seen just once; the ten biggest clones take up more than 1.5%. Sequences were obtained from PBMCs. The receptors come from a woman between 18 and 29 years old in good health and CMV-seronegative.

The gene calls are TRBV30 and TRBJ1-2, with TRBD1 as a possible D gene (5 bases). Germline CDR1 GTSNPN, CDR2 SVGIG (reference sequence). V lost 7 bases to trimming and J lost 10 bases, with 16 bases between them. This CDR3 is 11 amino acids long. The CDR3 coding sequence is TGTGCCTCGGGGGACTTCCCGTACTACACCTTC. Protein: CASGDFPYYTF.

This sequence joins TRBV7-9 and TRBJ1-4; D perhaps matches TRBD1 (5 bases). The CDR3 consists of 15 residues. The germline gives CDR1 SEHNR, CDR2 FQNEAQ (reference sequence). Between the trimmed V and J ends, which lost 4 bases and 8 bases, there was a span of 17 bases. The CDR3 sequence is CASSSDWRGDEKLFF. Here the CDR3 DNA reads TGTGCCAGCAGCTCTGATTGGCGGGGGGACGAAAAACTGTTTTTT.

This clone was found a few times. The CDR3 protein is CASRTRGGTSSYEQYF. CDR3 nucleotide sequence: TGCGCCAGCAGAACTAGGGGGGGAACCTCATCCTACGAGCAGTACTTC. This chain uses TRBV5-1 with TRBJ2-7, with D perhaps matching TRBD2 (7 bases). V lost 5 bases to trimming and J lost 1 base, with 19 bases between them. Germline loops: CDR1 SGHRS, CDR2 YFSETQ. There are 16 residues in the CDR3.

This clone has just a few counts. The chain joins TRBV9 to TRBJ2-7; no clear D gene. The CDR3 totals 16 residues. Germline V lookup: CDR1 SGDLS, CDR2 YYNGEE. V lost 0 bases, J lost 4 bases, and 17 bases lay in between. The CDR3 DNA follows: TGTGCCAGCAGCGTAGTGGAGACGAAAAATTATTACGAGCAGTACTTC. Amino acid sequence: CASSVVETKNYYEQYF. Using reference TRBV9 and TRBJ2-7 for the parts outside the CDR3, the full variable domain is DSGVTQTPKHLITATGQRVTLRCSPRSGDLSVYWYQQSLDQGLQFLIQYYNGEERAKGNILERFSAQQFPDLHSELNLSSLELGDSALYFCASSVVETKNYYEQYFGPGTRLTVT.

The chain is built from TRBV12-2 and TRBJ2-7; the D call TRBD1 from the table was never checked on the DNA. TRBV12-2 has pseudogene status. The CDR3 extends over 13 amino acids. DNA of the CDR3: TGTGCAAGTCGCTTAGACAGGGGGTACGAGCAGTACTTC. This encodes CASRLDRGYEQYF.

This chain links TRBV27 with TRBJ1-1; TRBD1 agrees at 11 bases. V dropped 11 bases and J dropped 3; count of bases not matched to a gene: 11. Germline loops: CDR1 MNHEY, CDR2 SMNVEV (reference sequence). CDR3 length: 15 residues. Written as DNA, the CDR3 is TGTGCCGCCGGGGGACAGGGGGGTTTGGACACTGAAGCTTTCTTT. Translating it yields CAAGGQGGLDTEAFF.

The chain recombines TRBV4-2 with TRBJ1-3; TRBD1 might be the D (6 bases). Germline CDR1 and CDR2: LGHNA and YNFKEQ. Trimming took off 0 bases at V and 3 bases at J, with 12 bases between the two ends. This CDR3 is 16 amino acids long. The DNA of the CDR3 is TGTGCCAGCAGCCAAGATCGGACAGTAGGTGGAAACACCATATATTTT. It yields the protein CASSQDRTVGGNTIYF.

V and J are TRBV18 and TRBJ1-1; a possible D gene is TRBD1 (5 bases). In germline, CDR1 is KGHSH, CDR2 LQKENI. Trimming removed 1 base at V and 1 base at J, with 7 bases between. CDR3 length: 14 residues. CDR3 sequence: CASSPRGGNTEAFF. CDR3 in DNA: TGTGCCAGCTCACCACGGGGGGGGAACACTGAAGCTTTCTTT.

This clone was seen a single time. This rearrangement joins TRBV9 to TRBJ1-6; 7 bases fit TRBD1. Trimming cost V 4 bases and J 0 bases; bases outside gene matches: 7. Germline V gene sequence: CDR1 SGDLS, CDR2 YYNGEE. This CDR3 has 17 residues. The CDR3 coding sequence is TGTGCCAGCAGCCTATCGACAGGGAGCTCCTATAATTCACCCCTCCACTTT. Translated, it gives CASSLSTGSSYNSPLHF.

The rearrangement joins TRBV4-1 to TRBJ2-5; 12 nucleotides align to TRBD2. The CDR3 has 17 amino acids. The V and J ends lost 4 bases and 4 bases, in that order; junction bases with no gene match: 10. Germline CDR1 and CDR2: MGHRA and YSYEKL. CDR3 DNA sequence: TGCGCCAGCAGCCTAAGATCTAGCGGGGGGGCGGGAGAGACCCAGTACTTC. Its translation is CASSLRSSGGAGETQYF.

For the CDR3, the DNA is TGTGCCAGCAGACAAAGCGGGGGGGCCCACAATGAGCAGTTCTTC. Translated, it gives CASRQSGGAHNEQFF. The chain joins TRBV28 to TRBJ2-1; 10 bases match TRBD2. Germline V gene lookup returns CDR1 MDHEN and CDR2 SYDVKM. J gave up 5 bases and V 6 bases, and 7 bases lay outside the gene matches. The CDR3 totals 15 residues.

This clone came up once. The rearrangement links TRBV19 to TRBJ2-7, with 9 bases identical to TRBD1. CDR1 is LNHDA and CDR2 is SQIVND in the germline V gene (reference sequence). This CDR3 contains 16 residues. V trimming: 5 bases; J trimming: 2 bases; junction bases outside the gene matches: 10. The CDR3 spells CASSSPGTGNAYEQYF. CDR3 bases: TGTGCCAGTAGTTCTCCCGGGACAGGGAACGCCTACGAGCAGTACTTC. The whole variable domain, remainder taken from reference TRBV19 and TRBJ2-7, is DGGITQSPKYLFRKEGQNVTLSCEQNLNHDAMYWYRQDPGQGLRLIYYSQIVNDFQKGDIAEGYSVSREKKESFPLTVTSAQKNPTAFYLCASSSPGTGNAYEQYFGPGTRLTVT.

This clone has only one observation. The V call is TRBV10-3, the J call TRBJ1-1, with 8 bases lining up with TRBD1. The germline V gene has CDR1 ENHRY and CDR2 SYGVKD. The CDR3 has 15 amino acids. V trimming: 4 bases; J trimming: 4 bases; junction bases outside the gene matches: 8. The CDR3 loop reads CAISATDRDSTEAFF. The CDR3 nucleotides are TGTGCCATCAGTGCAACGGACAGGGATAGCACTGAAGCTTTCTTT.

This chain links TRBV28 with TRBJ1-1, with 7 positions matching TRBD1. CDR3 size: 15 residues. The germline CDR1 and CDR2 sequences are MDHEN and SYDVKM. Trimming cost V 6 bases and J 0 bases; bases outside gene matches: 7. This CDR3 is CASSTPGQMNTEAFF. DNA for the CDR3: TGTGCCAGCAGCACCCCGGGACAGATGAACACTGAAGCTTTCTTT.

The chain has TRBV6-5 and TRBJ1-1; D call uncertain. This CDR3 is 12 amino acids long. V gave up 5 bases and J gave up 4 bases, with 8 bases separating them. The germline gives CDR1 MNHEY, CDR2 SVGAGI. In DNA, the CDR3 is TGTGCCAGCAGTGCGCGTGGCACTGAAGCTTTCTTT. This translates into CASSARGTEAFF.